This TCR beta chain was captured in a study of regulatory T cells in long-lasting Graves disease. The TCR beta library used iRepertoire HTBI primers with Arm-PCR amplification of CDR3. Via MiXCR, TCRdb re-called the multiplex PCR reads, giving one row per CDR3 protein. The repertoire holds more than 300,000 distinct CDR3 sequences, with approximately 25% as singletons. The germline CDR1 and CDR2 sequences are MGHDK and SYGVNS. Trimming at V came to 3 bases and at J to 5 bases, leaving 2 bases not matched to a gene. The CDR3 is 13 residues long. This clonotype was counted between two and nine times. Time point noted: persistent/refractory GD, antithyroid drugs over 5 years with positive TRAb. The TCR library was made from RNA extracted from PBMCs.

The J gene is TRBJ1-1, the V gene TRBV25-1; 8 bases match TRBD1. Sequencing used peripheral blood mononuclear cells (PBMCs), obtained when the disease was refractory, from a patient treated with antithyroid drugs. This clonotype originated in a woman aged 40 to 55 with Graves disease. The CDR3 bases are TGTGCCAGCAGTGACAGGGGGCAGACTGAAGCTTTCTTT. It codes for CASSDRGQTEAFF.